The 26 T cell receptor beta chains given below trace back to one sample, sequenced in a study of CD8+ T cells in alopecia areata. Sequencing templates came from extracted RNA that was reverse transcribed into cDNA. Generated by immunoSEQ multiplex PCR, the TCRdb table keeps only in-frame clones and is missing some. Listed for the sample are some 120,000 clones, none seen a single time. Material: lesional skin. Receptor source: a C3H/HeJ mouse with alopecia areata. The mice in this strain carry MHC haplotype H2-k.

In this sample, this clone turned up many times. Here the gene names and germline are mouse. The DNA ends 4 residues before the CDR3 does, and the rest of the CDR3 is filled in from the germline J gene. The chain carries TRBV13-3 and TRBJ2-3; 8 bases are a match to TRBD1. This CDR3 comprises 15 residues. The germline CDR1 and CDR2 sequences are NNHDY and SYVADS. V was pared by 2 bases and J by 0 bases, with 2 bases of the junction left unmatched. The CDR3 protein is CASSEDRGSAETLYF. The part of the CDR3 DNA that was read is TGTGCCAGCAGTGAAGACAGGGGAAGTGCAGAA.

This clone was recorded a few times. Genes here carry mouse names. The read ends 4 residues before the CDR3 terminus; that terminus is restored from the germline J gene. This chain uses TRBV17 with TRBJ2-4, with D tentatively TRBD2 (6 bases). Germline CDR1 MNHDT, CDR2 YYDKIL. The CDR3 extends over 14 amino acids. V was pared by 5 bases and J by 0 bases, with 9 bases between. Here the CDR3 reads CASSVLGSQNTLYF. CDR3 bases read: TGTGCTAGCAGTGTACTGGGAAGTCAAAAC.

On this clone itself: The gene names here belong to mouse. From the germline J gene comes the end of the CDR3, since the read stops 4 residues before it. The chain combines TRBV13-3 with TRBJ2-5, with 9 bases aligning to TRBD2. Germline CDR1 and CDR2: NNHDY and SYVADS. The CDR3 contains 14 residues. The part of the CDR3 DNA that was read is TGTGCCAGCAGCAATGGGGGGGCGCAGGAC. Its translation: CASSNGGAQD. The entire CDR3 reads CASSNGGAQDTQYF. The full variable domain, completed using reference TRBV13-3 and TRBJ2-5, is EAAVTQSPRSKVAVTGGKVTLSCHQTNNHDYMYWYRQDTGHGLRLIHYSYVADSTEKGDIPDGYKASRPSQENFSLILELASLSQTAVYFCASSNGGAQDTQYFGPGTRLLVL.

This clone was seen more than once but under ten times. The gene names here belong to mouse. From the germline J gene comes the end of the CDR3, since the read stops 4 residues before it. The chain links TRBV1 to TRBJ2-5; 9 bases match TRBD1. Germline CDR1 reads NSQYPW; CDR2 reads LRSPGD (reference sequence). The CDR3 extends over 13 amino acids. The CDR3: CTCRSGTGDTQYF. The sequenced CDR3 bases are TGCACCTGCAGGTCCGGGACAGGGGAC.

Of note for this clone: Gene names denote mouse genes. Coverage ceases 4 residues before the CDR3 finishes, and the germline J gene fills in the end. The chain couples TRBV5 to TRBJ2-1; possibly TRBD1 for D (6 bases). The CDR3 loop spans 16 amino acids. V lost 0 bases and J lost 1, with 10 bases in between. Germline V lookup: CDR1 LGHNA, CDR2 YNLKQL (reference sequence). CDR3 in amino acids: CASSQDLGQNYAEQFF. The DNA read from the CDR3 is TGTGCCAGCAGCCAAGATCTGGGACAAAACTATGCT.

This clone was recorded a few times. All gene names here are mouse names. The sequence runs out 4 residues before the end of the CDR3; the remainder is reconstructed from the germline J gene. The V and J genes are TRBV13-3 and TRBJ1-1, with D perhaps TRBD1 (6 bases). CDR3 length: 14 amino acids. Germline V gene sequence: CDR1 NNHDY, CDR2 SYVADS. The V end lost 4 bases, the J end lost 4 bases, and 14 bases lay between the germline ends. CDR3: CASSLTGKGTEVFF. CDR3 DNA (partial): TGTGCCAGCAGTCTCACAGGGAAAGGCACA.

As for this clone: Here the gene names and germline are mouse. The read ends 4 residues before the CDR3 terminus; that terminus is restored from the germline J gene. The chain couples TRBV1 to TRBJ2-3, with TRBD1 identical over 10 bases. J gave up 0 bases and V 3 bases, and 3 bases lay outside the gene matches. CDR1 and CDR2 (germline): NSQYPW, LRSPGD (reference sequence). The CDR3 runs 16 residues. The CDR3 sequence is CTCSAWDRGSAETLYF. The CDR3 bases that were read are TGCACCTGCAGTGCCTGGGACAGGGGAAGTGCAGAA.

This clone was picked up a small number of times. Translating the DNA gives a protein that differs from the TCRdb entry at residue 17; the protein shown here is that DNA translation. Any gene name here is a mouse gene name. The DNA read from the CDR3 is TGCACCTGCAGTGCAGATCGGGGGGGGCCCTCAATTTCCTATAATTCGCCC. Protein product: CTCSADRGGPSISYNSP. In full, the CDR3 is CTCSADRGGPSISYNSPLYF. The V and J genes are TRBV1 and TRBJ1-6, with D possibly being TRBD1 (6 bases). The read ends 3 residues shy of where the CDR3 ends; the end is completed using the germline J gene. TRBJ1-6 is an open reading frame whose function is uncertain. This CDR3 has 20 amino acids. The germline V gene encodes CDR1 NSQYPW and CDR2 LRSPGD (reference sequence). Trimming stripped 0 bases from V and 0 bases from J, with 18 bases between.

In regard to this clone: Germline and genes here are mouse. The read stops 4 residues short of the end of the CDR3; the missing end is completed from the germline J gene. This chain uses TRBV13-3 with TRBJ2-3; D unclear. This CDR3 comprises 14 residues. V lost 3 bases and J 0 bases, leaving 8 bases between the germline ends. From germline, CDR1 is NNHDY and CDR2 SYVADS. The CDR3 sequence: CASSGSVSAETLYF. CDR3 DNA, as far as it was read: TGTGCCAGCAGTGGCTCTGTTAGTGCAGAA.

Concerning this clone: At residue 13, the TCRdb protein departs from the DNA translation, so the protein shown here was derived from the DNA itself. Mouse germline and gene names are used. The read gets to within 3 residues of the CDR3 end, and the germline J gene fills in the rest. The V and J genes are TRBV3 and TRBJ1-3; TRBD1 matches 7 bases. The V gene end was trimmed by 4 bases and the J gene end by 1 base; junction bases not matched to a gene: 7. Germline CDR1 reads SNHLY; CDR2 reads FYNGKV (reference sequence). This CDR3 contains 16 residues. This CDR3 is CASSSTGRESGNTLYF. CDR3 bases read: TGTGCCAGCAGCTCGACAGGGAGGGAATCTGGAAATACG.

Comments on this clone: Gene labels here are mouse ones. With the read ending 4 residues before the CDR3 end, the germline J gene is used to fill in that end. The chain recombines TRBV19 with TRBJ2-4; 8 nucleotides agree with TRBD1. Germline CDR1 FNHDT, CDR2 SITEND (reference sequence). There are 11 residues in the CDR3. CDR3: CATTGGNTLYF. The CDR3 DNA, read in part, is TGTGCCACCACAGGGGGAAAC.

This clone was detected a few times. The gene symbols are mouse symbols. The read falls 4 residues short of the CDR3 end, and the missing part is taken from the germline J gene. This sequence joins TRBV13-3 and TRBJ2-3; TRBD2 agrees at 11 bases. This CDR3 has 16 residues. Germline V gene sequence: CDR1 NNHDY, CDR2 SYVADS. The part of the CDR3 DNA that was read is TGTGCCAGCAGACCCGGACTGGGGGGAAAAGTAGAA. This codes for CASRPGLGGKVE. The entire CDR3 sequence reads CASRPGLGGKVETLYF.

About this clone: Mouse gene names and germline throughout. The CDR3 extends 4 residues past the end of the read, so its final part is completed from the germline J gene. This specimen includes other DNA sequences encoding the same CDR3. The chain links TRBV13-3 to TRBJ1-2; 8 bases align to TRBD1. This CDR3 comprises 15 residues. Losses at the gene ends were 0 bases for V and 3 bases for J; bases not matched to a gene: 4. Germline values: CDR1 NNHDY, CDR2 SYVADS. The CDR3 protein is CASSDAGQGHSDYTF. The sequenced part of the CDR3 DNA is TGTGCCAGCAGTGATGCAGGACAGGGACACTCC.

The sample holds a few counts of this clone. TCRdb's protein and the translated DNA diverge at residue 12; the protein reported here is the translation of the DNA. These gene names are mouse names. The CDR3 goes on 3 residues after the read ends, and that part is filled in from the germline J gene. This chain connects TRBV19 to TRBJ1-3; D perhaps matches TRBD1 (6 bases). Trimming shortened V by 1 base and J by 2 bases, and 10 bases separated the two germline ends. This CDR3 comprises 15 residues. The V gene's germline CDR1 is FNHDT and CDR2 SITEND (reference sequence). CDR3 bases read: TGTGCCAGCAGTATACAGGGGATAGCTGGAAATACG. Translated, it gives CASSIQGIAGNT. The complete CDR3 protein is CASSIQGIAGNTLYF. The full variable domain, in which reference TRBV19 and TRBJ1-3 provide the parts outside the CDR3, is GGIITQTPKFLIGQEGQKLTLKCQQNFNHDTMYWYRQDSGKGLRLIYYSITENDLQKGDLSEGYDASREKKSSFSLTVTSAQKNEMAVFLCASSIQGIAGNTLYFGEGSRLIVV.

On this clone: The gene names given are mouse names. The CDR3 sequence is CASSMTQGSYEQYF. The covered CDR3 bases are TGTGCCAGCAGTATGACGCAGGGCTCCTAT. The chain carries TRBV19 and TRBJ2-7; D is possibly TRBD1 (5 bases). The sequence runs out 4 residues before the end of the CDR3; the remainder is reconstructed from the germline J gene. V was pared by 2 bases and J by 0 bases, with 9 bases between. The CDR3 runs to 14 residues. Germline values: CDR1 FNHDT, CDR2 SITEND (reference sequence).

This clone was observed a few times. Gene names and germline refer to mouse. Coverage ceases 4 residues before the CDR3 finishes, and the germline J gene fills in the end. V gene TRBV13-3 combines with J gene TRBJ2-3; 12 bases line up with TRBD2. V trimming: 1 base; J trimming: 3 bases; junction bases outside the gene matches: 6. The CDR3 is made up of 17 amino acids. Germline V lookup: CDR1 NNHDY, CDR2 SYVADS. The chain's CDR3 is CASSDMTGGARAETLYF. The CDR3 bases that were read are TGTGCCAGCAGTGATATGACTGGGGGGGCGCGGGCAGAA.

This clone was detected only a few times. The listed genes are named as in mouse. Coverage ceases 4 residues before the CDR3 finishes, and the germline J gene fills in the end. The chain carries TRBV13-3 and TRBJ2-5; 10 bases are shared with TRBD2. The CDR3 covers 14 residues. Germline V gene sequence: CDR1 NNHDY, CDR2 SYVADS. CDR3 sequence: CASSDSWGGDTQYF. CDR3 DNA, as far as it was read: TGTGCCAGCAGTGATAGCTGGGGGGGCGAC.

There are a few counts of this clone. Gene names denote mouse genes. CDR3 DNA (partial): TGTGCCAGCAGTGACGGACTGGGGAACTCAAACACCGGG. Amino acid sequence: CASSDGLGNSNTG. The entire CDR3 protein reads CASSDGLGNSNTGQLYF. The chain has TRBV13-3 and TRBJ2-2; TRBD2 aligns across 9 bases. With the read ending 4 residues before the CDR3 end, the germline J gene is used to fill in that end. With 2 bases clipped from V and 0 bases from J, the junction kept 5 bases outside the gene matches. The CDR3 has 17 residues. Germline lookup yields CDR1 NNHDY and CDR2 SYVADS.

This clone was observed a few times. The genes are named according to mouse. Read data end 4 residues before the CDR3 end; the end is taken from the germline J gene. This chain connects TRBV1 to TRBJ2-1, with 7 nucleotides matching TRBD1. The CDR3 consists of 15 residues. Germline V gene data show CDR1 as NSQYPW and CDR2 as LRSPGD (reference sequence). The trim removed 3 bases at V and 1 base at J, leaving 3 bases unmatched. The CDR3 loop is CTCSALTGNYAEQFF. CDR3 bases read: TGCACCTGCAGTGCTCTGACAGGGAACTATGCT.

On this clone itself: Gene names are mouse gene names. The sequenced CDR3 bases are TGCACCTGCAGTGCAGATCATGCAGTTAACCAAGAC. The encoded protein is CTCSADHAVNQD. The entire CDR3 protein reads CTCSADHAVNQDTQYF. V and J are TRBV1 and TRBJ2-5, with D hard to call. The CDR3 end is not reached by the read, which stops 4 residues before it; the germline J gene fills it in. CDR3 length: 16 residues. Trimming stripped 0 bases from V and 0 bases from J, with 10 bases between. Germline loops: CDR1 NSQYPW, CDR2 LRSPGD (reference sequence).

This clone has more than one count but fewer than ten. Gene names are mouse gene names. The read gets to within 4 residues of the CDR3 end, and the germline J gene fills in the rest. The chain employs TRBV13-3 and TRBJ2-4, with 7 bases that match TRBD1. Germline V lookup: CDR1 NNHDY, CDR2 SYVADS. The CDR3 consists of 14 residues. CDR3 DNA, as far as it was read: TGTGCCAGCAGTGATTTGGGACAGCGGAAC. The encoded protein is CASSDLGQRN. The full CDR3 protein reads CASSDLGQRNTLYF.

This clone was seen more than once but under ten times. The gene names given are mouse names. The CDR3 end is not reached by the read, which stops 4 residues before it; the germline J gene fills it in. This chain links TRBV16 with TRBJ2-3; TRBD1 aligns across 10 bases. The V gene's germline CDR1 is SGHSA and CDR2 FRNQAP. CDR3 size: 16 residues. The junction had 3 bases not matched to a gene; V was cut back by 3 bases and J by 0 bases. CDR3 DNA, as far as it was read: TGTGCAAGCAGCTTCGGACAGGGGGGGAGTGCAGAA. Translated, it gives CASSFGQGGSAE. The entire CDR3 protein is CASSFGQGGSAETLYF.

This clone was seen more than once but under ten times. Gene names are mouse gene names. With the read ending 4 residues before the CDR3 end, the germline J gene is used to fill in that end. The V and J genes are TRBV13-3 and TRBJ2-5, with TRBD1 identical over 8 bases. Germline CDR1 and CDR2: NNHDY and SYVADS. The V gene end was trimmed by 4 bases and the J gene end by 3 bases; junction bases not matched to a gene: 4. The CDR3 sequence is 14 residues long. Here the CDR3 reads CASSPYRGQDTQYF. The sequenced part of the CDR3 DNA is TGTGCCAGCAGTCCCTACAGGGGGCAAGAC. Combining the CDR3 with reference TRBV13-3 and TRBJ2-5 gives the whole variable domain EAAVTQSPRSKVAVTGGKVTLSCHQTNNHDYMYWYRQDTGHGLRLIHYSYVADSTEKGDIPDGYKASRPSQENFSLILELASLSQTAVYFCASSPYRGQDTQYFGPGTRLLVL.

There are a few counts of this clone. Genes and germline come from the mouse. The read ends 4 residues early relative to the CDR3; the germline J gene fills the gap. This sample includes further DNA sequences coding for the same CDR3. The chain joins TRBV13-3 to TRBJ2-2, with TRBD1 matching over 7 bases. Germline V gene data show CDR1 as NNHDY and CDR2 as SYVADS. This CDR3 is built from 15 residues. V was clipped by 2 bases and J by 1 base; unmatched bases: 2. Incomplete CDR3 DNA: TGTGCCAGCAGTGAGCGGGACAGAAACACCGGG. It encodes CASSERDRNTG. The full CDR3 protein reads CASSERDRNTGQLYF.

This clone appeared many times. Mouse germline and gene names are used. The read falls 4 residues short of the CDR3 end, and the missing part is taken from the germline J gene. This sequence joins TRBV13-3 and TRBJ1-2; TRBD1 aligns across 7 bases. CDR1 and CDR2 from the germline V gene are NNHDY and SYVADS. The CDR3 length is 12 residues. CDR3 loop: CASSPTGTDYTF. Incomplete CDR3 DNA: TGTGCCAGCAGTCCGACAGGGACC.

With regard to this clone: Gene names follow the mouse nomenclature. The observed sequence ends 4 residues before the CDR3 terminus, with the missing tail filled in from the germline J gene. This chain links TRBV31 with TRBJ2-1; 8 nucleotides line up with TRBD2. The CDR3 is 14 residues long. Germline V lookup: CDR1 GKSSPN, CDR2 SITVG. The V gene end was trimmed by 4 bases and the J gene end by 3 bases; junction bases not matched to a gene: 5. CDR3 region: CAWNLGGPYAEQFF. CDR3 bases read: TGTGCCTGGAACCTGGGGGGACCCTATGCT.